This TCR beta chain was profiled in a study of human T cells and chemical hapten exposure. Across the whole study: The patient population, which was mostly female, had alopecia areata, totalis or universalis. Study-level points and caveats: Controls formed significantly fewer large CDR3 similarity clusters than expanded TCRs did. With regard to DPC sensitization, TCRs above 1 in 1000 frequency did not change.

Noted time point: patch test 3, about 24 weeks after DPC sensitization. Described treatment: therapeutic diphenylcyclopropenone sensitization with weekly scalp DPC. Total RNA extraction was carried out from unfractionated whole blood. At least ten counts were recorded for this clonotype. Its antigen is as yet unknown. TCRdb re-derived calls from the RACE reads in MiXCR, one entry per CDR3 protein. The sample includes some 74,000 distinct CDR3 sequences, 10% to 15% of them seen just once. The CDR3 extends over 15 amino acids. Germline CDR1 SGHAT, CDR2 FQNNGV. V trimming: 4 bases; J trimming: 2 bases; junction bases outside the gene matches: 4.

The chain joins TRBV11-2 to TRBJ2-5, with 10 positions matching TRBD1. This material consisted of whole blood, taken in connection with sensitization to the hapten diphenylcyclopropenone (DPC). This clonotype was sampled from a woman aged 50 to 60 with alopecia areata. Some clones in this sample may be carry-over from other donors' samples. In DNA form, the CDR3 reads TGTGCCAGCAGCTCAGACAGGGGGCGACAAGAGACCCAGTACTTC. Its translation is CASSSDRGRQETQYF.